This paragraph reports one TCR beta chain. Its antigen remains unknown. This record belongs to a study of monozygotic twins with inflammatory bowel disease. TCRdb reprocessed the 5' RACE reads; each CDR3 protein has one entry and no DNA is given. This table lists about 160,000 distinct CDR3 sequences. CDR1 is SGDLS, CDR2 YYNGEE, per germline. This CDR3 region has 16 residues. Staff drew a roughly 2.6 ml blood sample from each donor. The template was total RNA from whole blood, with no T cell sorting. Study-wide points: Patient-to-patient differences in immunosuppressive treatment may have added variability to the repertoires. Clonotype overlap with others was lower in IBD patients than in healthy twins, a difference that was greatest with disease activity.

This clonotype was sampled from a human donor with ulcerative colitis or Crohn's disease, or a healthy co-twin of an affected twin (not recorded which). The chain uses TRBV9 and TRBJ1-6. Sequencing input: blood. Here the CDR3 reads CASSAPGSSYNSPLHF.